This T cell receptor beta chain originates from a study of blood T cell repertoires in COVID-19. This table comes from immunoSEQ multiplex PCR, and its TCRdb copy is limited to in-frame clones, with some not included. The sample contains roughly 290,000 clones, 70% to 90% of which appear only once. CDR1 is SGHTA, CDR2 FQGNSA, per germline. Trimming cost V 5 bases and J 4 bases; bases outside gene matches: 6. CDR3 length: 14 residues. The material sequenced was peripheral blood. The receptor's source is a human donor with COVID-19, enrolled during active disease. The donor label of this sample is uncertain. This chain connects TRBV7-2 to TRBJ1-2; 8 bases fit TRBD1. The CDR3 region has the DNA TGTGCCAGCAGCCAACGGACAGGGATCTATGGCTACACCTTC. It is translated as CASSQRTGIYGYTF.